The 25 T cell receptor beta chains below come from one sample, sequenced in a study of blood T cell repertoires in COVID-19. Produced via immunoSEQ multiplex PCR; TCRdb's table is partial and in-frame only. The table shows roughly 150,000 clones, with around nine tenths occurring only once. The sequencing input was peripheral blood. These receptors were taken from a woman aged 70-85 years with acute or convalescent COVID-19.

The chain joins TRBV2 to TRBJ2-2, with TRBD1 identical over 10 bases. Germline lookup yields CDR1 SNHLY and CDR2 FYNNEI. This CDR3 contains 16 residues. The junction had 4 bases not matched to a gene; V was cut back by 6 bases and J by 0 bases. The CDR3 region is CASRAGTGANTGELFF. The DNA for the CDR3 is TGTGCCAGCAGGGCCGGGACAGGGGCGAACACCGGGGAGCTGTTTTTT. The full variable domain, with the rest looked up from reference TRBV2 and TRBJ2-2, is EPEVTQTPSHQVTQMGQEVILRCVPISNHLYFYWYRQILGQKVEFLVSFYNNEISEKSEIFDDQFSVERPDGSNFTLKIRSTKLEDSAMYFCASRAGTGANTGELFFGEGSRLTVL.

This chain joins TRBV5-1 and TRBJ2-1, with 7 bases identical to TRBD2. Per the germline V gene, CDR1 is SGHRS and CDR2 is YFSETQ. There are 16 residues in the CDR3. Unmatched junction bases numbered 6, after V lost 0 bases and J lost 3 bases. The CDR3 is CASSLVFGGGYNEQFF. The CDR3 nucleotides read TGCGCCAGCAGCTTGGTATTCGGCGGGGGCTACAATGAGCAGTTCTTC.

This chain joins TRBV10-2 and TRBJ1-2; 8 bases align to TRBD1. The CDR3 is 14 amino acids. Germline CDR1 is WSHSY and CDR2 is SAAADI. V gave up 8 bases and J gave up 5 bases; unmatched junction bases: 10. CDR3: CASGGQGAWYGYTF. For the CDR3, the DNA is TGCGCCAGCGGGGGGCAGGGGGCTTGGTATGGCTACACCTTC.

This clone was seen a single time. The chain combines TRBV28 with TRBJ1-1; 10 nucleotides line up with TRBD1. The length of the CDR3 is 14 residues. Germline CDR1 reads MDHEN; CDR2 reads SYDVKM. V shed 10 bases and J 1 base; nucleotides not matched to a gene: 6. CDR3 residues: CATKTGGSNTEAFF. CDR3 coding DNA: TGTGCCACCAAGACAGGGGGCTCGAACACTGAAGCTTTCTTT.

The V and J genes are TRBV28 and TRBJ2-3, with D perhaps TRBD1 (6 bases). This CDR3 contains 13 residues. V lost 3 bases to trimming and J lost 4 bases, with 8 bases between them. CDR1 is MDHEN and CDR2 is SYDVKM in the germline V gene. CDR3 amino acids: CASSLHRADTQYF. The CDR3 DNA reads as TGTGCCAGCAGTTTGCACAGGGCAGATACGCAGTATTTT.

The J gene is TRBJ1-6, the V gene TRBV5-1, with 7 bases aligning to TRBD1. V was pared by 1 base and J by 6 bases, with 7 bases of the junction left unmatched. The length of the CDR3 is 16 residues. Germline V gives CDR1 SGHRS, CDR2 YFSETQ. Written as DNA, the CDR3 is TGCGCCAGCAGCTTGCTGCAGGGGGGTTCTAATTCACCCCTCCACTTT. Amino acids: CASSLLQGGSNSPLHF.

The rearrangement joins TRBV3-1 (or the pseudogene TRBV3-2) to TRBJ2-2; TRBD2 matches at 13 bases. This CDR3 contains 16 residues. Germline V gene lookup returns CDR1 LGHDT and CDR2 YNNKEL (reference sequence). Losses at the gene ends were 6 bases for V and 6 bases for J; bases not matched to a gene: 7. The CDR3 loop reads CASRLAGGPGAGELFF. The CDR3, as DNA: TGTGCCAGCAGACTAGCGGGGGGGCCAGGGGCCGGGGAGCTGTTTTTT.

CDR3 residues: CASKLAGVNTGELFF. DNA for the CDR3: TGTGCCAGTAAACTAGCGGGGGTGAACACCGGGGAGCTGTTTTTT. The chain combines TRBV19 with TRBJ2-2; TRBD2 agrees at 11 bases. CDR3 length: 15 amino acids. V was clipped by 7 bases and J by 1 base; unmatched bases: 2. From germline, CDR1 is LNHDA and CDR2 SQIVND (reference sequence).

The gene calls are TRBV7-2 and TRBJ1-3; 8 bases are shared with TRBD1. V shed 2 bases and J 0 bases; nucleotides not matched to a gene: 6. The CDR3 runs to 17 residues. In germline, CDR1 is SGHTA, CDR2 FQGNSA. CDR3 DNA sequence: TGTGCCAGCAGCTTACGACAGGGGTCCAACTCTGGAAACACCATATATTTT. Its protein product is CASSLRQGSNSGNTIYF.

V gene TRBV7-9 combines with J gene TRBJ1-1; the match to TRBD1 covers 7 bases. There are 14 residues in the CDR3. The trim removed 1 base at V and 3 bases at J, leaving 2 bases unmatched. The germline CDR1 and CDR2 sequences are SEHNR and FQNEAQ (reference sequence). Here the CDR3 reads CASSLGQGHTEAFF. DNA of the CDR3: TGTGCCAGCAGCTTAGGACAGGGCCACACTGAAGCTTTCTTT. The variable domain in full, completed from reference TRBV7-9 and TRBJ1-1, reads DTGVSQNPRHKITKRGQNVTFRCDPISEHNRLYWYRQTLGQGPEFLTYFQNEAQLEKSRLLSDRFSAERPKGSFSTLEIQRTEQGDSAMYLCASSLGQGHTEAFFGQGTRLTVV.

The chain has TRBV6-2 or TRBV6-3 and TRBJ2-1; D may be TRBD2 (7 bases). V shed 0 bases and J shed 6 bases, with 15 bases lying between them. The V gene's germline CDR1 is MNHEY and CDR2 SVGEGT. This CDR3 region has 16 residues. As DNA, the CDR3 is TGTGCCAGCAGTTACTCCGGGGGGCGGAGGGGCAATGAGCAGTTCTTC. Protein: CASSYSGGRRGNEQFF.

This rearrangement joins TRBV29-1 to TRBJ2-3, with TRBD2 matching 8 bases. The CDR3 consists of 16 residues. Germline CDR1 and CDR2: SQVTM and ANQGSEA. V gave up 3 bases and J gave up 0 bases; unmatched junction bases: 8. The chain's CDR3 is CSVDGPRGASTDTQYF. The CDR3 bases are TGCAGCGTTGACGGTCCGCGGGGGGCGAGCACAGATACGCAGTATTTT.

The count of this clone is one. V and J are TRBV11-2 and TRBJ2-7, with 10 bases aligning to TRBD1. This CDR3 is 16 amino acids long. V lost 5 bases and J lost 1; bases outside the gene matches: 8. CDR1 and CDR2 (germline): SGHAT, FQNNGV. This CDR3 reads CASSPRQGASSYEQYF. CDR3 bases: TGTGCCAGCAGCCCTAGACAGGGGGCGAGTTCCTACGAGCAGTACTTC.

The CDR3 nucleotides read TGTGCCAGCAGCCAACCTACGACAGGGTTACAAGAGACCCAGTACTTC. Amino acids: CASSQPTTGLQETQYF. The rearrangement joins TRBV3-1 (or the pseudogene TRBV3-2) to TRBJ2-5; 7 bases map to TRBD1. With 2 bases clipped from V and 2 bases from J, the junction kept 8 bases outside the gene matches. Looked up from germline, CDR1 is LGHDT and CDR2 is YNNKEL (reference sequence). The CDR3 runs 16 residues.

The chain is built from TRBV18 and TRBJ2-7; 16 positions match TRBD2. V trimming: 0 bases; J trimming: 5 bases; junction bases outside the gene matches: 1. This CDR3 contains 16 residues. Germline CDR1 and CDR2: KGHSH and LQKENI. DNA for the CDR3: TGTGCCAGCTCACCACCGGGACTAGCGGGGGGGAACGAGCAGTACTTC. This translates into CASSPPGLAGGNEQYF.

The J gene is TRBJ1-1, the V gene TRBV29-1; D not certain. The CDR3 totals 13 residues. Looked up from germline, CDR1 is SQVTM and CDR2 is ANQGSEA. Deletions cut 3 bases from V and 0 bases from J, with 8 bases between. Here the CDR3 reads CSVERVVNTEAFF. The CDR3 DNA follows: TGCAGCGTTGAGCGGGTAGTGAACACTGAAGCTTTCTTT.

The J gene is TRBJ1-2, the V gene TRBV6-5; TRBD1 aligns across 7 bases. The trim removed 2 bases at V and 6 bases at J, leaving 6 bases unmatched. The CDR3 spans 14 residues. The germline gives CDR1 MNHEY, CDR2 SVGAGI. The chain's CDR3 is CASSYPSRGDGYTF. In nucleotides, the CDR3 is TGTGCCAGCAGTTACCCCTCCAGGGGGGATGGCTACACCTTC.

V gene TRBV4-3 combines with J gene TRBJ2-5, with D hard to call. Trimming took 5 bases from V and 5 from J, leaving 15 bases between them. Germline V lookup: CDR1 LGHNA, CDR2 YSLEER. This CDR3 comprises 14 residues. CDR3 residues: CASSSWNGRETQYF. CDR3 nucleotide sequence: TGCGCCAGCAGCTCCTGGAACGGCAGGGAGACCCAGTACTTC.

This chain uses TRBV5-1 with TRBJ2-5; 15 bases are shared with TRBD2. In germline, CDR1 is SGHRS, CDR2 YFSETQ. V lost 3 bases to trimming and J lost 2 bases; unmatched junction nucleotides: 5. The CDR3 has 17 residues. The CDR3 nucleotides read TGCGCCAGCAGCTCTCTAGGACTAGCGGGGGGGCAAGAGACCCAGTACTTC. The encoded protein is CASSSLGLAGGQETQYF. Filled out from reference TRBV5-1 and TRBJ2-5, the complete variable domain reads KAGVTQTPRYLIKTRGQQVTLSCSPISGHRSVSWYQQTPGQGLQFLFEYFSETQRNKGNFPGRFSGRQFSNSRSEMNVSTLELGDSALYLCASSSLGLAGGQETQYFGPGTRLLVL.

This sequence joins TRBV12-5 and TRBJ1-6; 10 nucleotides agree with TRBD1. Germline-derived CDR1 and CDR2 are LGHNT and FRNRAP. The CDR3 totals 18 residues. J lost 4 bases, V lost 5 bases, and 11 bases had no gene match. CDR3 protein: CASGPGQGYPSYNSPLHF. In DNA, the CDR3 is TGTGCTAGTGGTCCGGGACAGGGGTATCCCTCGTATAATTCACCCCTCCACTTT.

V is TRBV4-3 and J is TRBJ2-2; possibly TRBD1 for D (7 bases). The CDR3 has 14 amino acids. Trimming left V 4 bases short and J 5 bases short, with 11 bases between. Germline values: CDR1 LGHNA, CDR2 YSLEER. The CDR3 DNA reads as TGCGCCAGCAGCCCAGGGGGGAGGACCGGGGAGCTGTTTTTT. Protein product: CASSPGGRTGELFF.

This clone has only one observation. The gene calls are TRBV20-1 and TRBJ1-2, with a weak D call TRBD1 (6 bases). Trimming cost V 3 bases and J 4 bases, with 15 bases left between them. Germline CDR1 and CDR2: DFQATT and SNEGSKA (reference sequence). This CDR3 has 14 residues. This chain's CDR3 is CSASDLGGSYGYTF. The DNA for the CDR3 is TGCAGTGCTAGTGATCTAGGGGGATCCTATGGCTACACCTTC.

This chain links TRBV12-3 or TRBV12-4 with TRBJ1-5, with D unresolved. V lost 5 bases and J lost 5, with 7 bases in between. The length of the CDR3 is 12 residues. The CDR3 here is CASSPSDQPQHF. CDR3 bases: TGTGCCAGCAGTCCCAGCGATCAGCCCCAGCATTTT.

The rearrangement joins TRBV10-3 to TRBJ1-2, with D hard to call. The V gene's germline CDR1 is ENHRY and CDR2 SYGVKD. The CDR3 totals 16 residues. V lost 0 bases and J lost 4, with 15 bases in between. In nucleotides, the CDR3 is TGTGCCATCAGTGAGTCGCGGGGAGGAGGTGGCTATGGCTACACCTTC. Amino acid sequence: CAISESRGGGGYGYTF.

This sequence joins TRBV3-1 (or the pseudogene TRBV3-2) and TRBJ2-5; maybe TRBD2 (6 bases). This CDR3 spans 14 amino acids. Trimming cost V 5 bases and J 0 bases, with 10 bases left between them. CDR1 LGHDT and CDR2 YNNKEL come from the germline V gene (reference sequence). CDR3 region: CASSLRLDQETQYF. CDR3 in DNA: TGTGCCAGCAGCTTACGACTAGACCAAGAGACCCAGTACTTC.